This T cell receptor beta chain was sequenced for a study of blood T cells in healthy people across ages. Study-wide results and caveats: TCR beta diversity correlated strongly with naive T cell percentage. While age rose, TCR beta diversity per million T cells dropped in a roughly linear way.

The CDR3 extends over 13 amino acids. The germline V and J ends were trimmed by 2 bases and 5 bases, with 11 bases remaining between them. CDR1 and CDR2 from the germline V gene are SGHRS and YFSETQ. Next came a second PCR, run for about 7 to 12 cycles, which used a sample-barcoded 5' primer along with a J-beta primer mix. Every cDNA molecule carried a tag from a template-switch adaptor bearing 12 random nucleotides. A single record per CDR3 protein comes from TCRdb applying MiXCR to the 5' RACE reads. The sample lists approximately 800,000 distinct CDR3 sequences; approximately 25% were seen once. A remark on this clonotype: Its antigen is undetermined.

This sample was also put to use in a study of T cells of mothers and their children.

This receptor was identified in a boy younger than 18 in good health. Sequencing used blood. The J gene is TRBJ2-7, the V gene TRBV5-1; D may be TRBD1 (5 bases). CDR3 amino acids: CASSFKGVDEQYF. The CDR3 bases are TGCGCCAGCAGCTTTAAAGGGGTTGACGAGCAGTACTTC.